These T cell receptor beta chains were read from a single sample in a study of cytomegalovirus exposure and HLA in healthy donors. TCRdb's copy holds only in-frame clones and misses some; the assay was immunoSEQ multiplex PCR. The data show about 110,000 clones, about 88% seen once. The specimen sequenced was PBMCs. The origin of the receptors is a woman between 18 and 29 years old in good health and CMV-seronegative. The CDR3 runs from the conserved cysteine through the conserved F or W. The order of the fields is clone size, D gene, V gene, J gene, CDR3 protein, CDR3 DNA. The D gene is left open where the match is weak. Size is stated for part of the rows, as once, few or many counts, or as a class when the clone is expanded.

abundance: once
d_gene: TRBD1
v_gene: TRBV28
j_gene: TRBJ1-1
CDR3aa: CASSFRRGPSTEAFF
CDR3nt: TGTGCCAGCAGTTTCCGCAGGGGGCCTTCAACTGAAGCTTTCTTT

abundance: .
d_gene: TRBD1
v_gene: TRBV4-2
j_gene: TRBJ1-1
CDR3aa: CASSQAGTGGTEAFF
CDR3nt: TGTGCCAGCAGCCAAGCAGGGACAGGGGGCACTGAAGCTTTCTTT

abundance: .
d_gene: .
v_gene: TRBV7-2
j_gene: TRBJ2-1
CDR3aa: CASSLGQGPYNEQFF
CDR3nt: TGTGCCAGCAGCTTAGGTCAGGGGCCCTACAATGAGCAGTTCTTC

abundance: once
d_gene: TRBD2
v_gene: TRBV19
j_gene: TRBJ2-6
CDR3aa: CASSERGPGANVLTF
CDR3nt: TGTGCCAGCTCGGAGCGGGGCCCTGGGGCCAACGTCCTGACTTTC

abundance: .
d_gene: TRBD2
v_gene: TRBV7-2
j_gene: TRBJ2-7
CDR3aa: CASSFGGRSYEQYF
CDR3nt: TGTGCCAGCAGCTTTGGCGGGAGGTCCTACGAGCAGTACTTC

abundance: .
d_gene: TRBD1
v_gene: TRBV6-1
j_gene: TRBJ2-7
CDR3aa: CASSDSRDSHYEQYF
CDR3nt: TGTGCCAGCAGTGATTCCCGGGACAGTCACTACGAGCAGTACTTC

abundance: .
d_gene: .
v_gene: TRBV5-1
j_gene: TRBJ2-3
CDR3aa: CASSGGDTDTQYF
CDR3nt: TGCGCCAGCAGCGGCGGGGACACAGATACGCAGTATTTT

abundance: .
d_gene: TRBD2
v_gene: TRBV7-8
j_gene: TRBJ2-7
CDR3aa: CASRPEAGAYEQYF
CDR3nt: TGTGCCAGCAGGCCGGAAGCGGGGGCCTACGAGCAGTACTTC

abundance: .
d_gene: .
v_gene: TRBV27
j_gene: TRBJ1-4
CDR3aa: CASTGGDEKLFF
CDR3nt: TGTGCCTCTACCGGGGGAGATGAGAAACTGTTTTTT

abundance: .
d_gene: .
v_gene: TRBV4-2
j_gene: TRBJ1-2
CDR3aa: CASSQETVANYGYTF
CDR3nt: TGTGCCAGCAGCCAGGAGACAGTGGCTAACTATGGCTACACCTTC

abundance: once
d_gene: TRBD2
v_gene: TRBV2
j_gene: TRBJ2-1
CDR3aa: CASTGLAGTEQFF
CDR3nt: TGTGCCAGCACGGGACTAGCGGGCACTGAGCAGTTCTTC

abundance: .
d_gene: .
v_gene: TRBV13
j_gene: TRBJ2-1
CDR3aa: CASRDGGPLRNEQFF
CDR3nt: TGTGCCAGCAGAGACGGAGGTCCTCTACGCAATGAGCAGTTCTTC

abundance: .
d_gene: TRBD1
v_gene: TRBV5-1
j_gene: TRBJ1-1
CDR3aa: CASSLATGDTEAFF
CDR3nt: TGCGCCAGCAGCCTGGCCACAGGGGACACTGAAGCTTTCTTT

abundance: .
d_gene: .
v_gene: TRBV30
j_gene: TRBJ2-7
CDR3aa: CAWGGEGGRYYEQYF
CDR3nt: TGTGCCTGGGGGGGGGAAGGGGGACGTTACTACGAGCAGTACTTC

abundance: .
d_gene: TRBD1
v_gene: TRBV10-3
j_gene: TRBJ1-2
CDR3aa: CAISEPTGPVVYGYTF
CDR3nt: TGTGCCATCAGTGAGCCGACAGGGCCGGTGGTTTACGGCTACACCTTC

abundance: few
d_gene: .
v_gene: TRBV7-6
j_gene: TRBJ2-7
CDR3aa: CASSLYGGSYEQYF
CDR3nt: TGTGCCAGCAGTCTTTATGGGGGGAGTTACGAGCAGTACTTC

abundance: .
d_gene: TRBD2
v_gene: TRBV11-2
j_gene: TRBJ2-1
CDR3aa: CASSLPLQTSGSSYNEQFF
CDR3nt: TGTGCCAGCAGCTTGCCACTCCAGACTAGCGGGAGCTCCTACAATGAGCAGTTCTTC

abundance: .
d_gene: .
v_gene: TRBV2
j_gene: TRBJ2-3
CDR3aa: CARHTDTQYF
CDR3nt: TGTGCCAGACACACAGATACGCAGTATTTT

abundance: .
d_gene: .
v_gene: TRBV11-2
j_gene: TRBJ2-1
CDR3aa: CASSFGGVGDEQFF
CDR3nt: TGTGCCAGCAGCTTTGGCGGAGTTGGTGATGAGCAGTTCTTC

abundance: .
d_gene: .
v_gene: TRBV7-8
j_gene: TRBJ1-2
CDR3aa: CASSLAAGNYGYTF
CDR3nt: TGTGCCAGCAGCTTGGCGGCAGGGAACTATGGCTACACCTTC

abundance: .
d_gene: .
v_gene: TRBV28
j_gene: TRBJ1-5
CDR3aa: CASRRRGGENQPQHF
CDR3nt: TGTGCCAGCAGACGACGGGGAGGCGAGAATCAGCCCCAGCATTTT

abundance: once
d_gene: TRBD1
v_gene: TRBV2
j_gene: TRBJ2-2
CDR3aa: CASSLLTGGTGELFF
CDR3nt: TGTGCCAGCAGCCTTTTGACAGGGGGTACCGGGGAGCTGTTTTTT

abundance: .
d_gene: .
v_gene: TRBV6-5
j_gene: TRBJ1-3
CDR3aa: CASGRVSSGNTIYF
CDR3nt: TGTGCCAGCGGGAGGGTGAGCTCTGGAAACACCATATATTTT

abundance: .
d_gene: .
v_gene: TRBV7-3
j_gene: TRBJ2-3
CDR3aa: CASSLKHPTDTQYF
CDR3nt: TGTGCCAGCAGCTTAAAACATCCCACAGATACGCAGTATTTT

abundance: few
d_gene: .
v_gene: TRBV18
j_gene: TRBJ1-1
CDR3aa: CASSLRELNTEAFF
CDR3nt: TGTGCCAGCTCTCTGCGGGAGCTGAACACTGAAGCTTTCTTT

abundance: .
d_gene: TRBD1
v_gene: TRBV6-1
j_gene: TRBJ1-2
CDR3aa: CASSDGQGHNYGYTF
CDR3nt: TGTGCCAGCAGTGACGGACAGGGACATAACTATGGCTACACCTTC

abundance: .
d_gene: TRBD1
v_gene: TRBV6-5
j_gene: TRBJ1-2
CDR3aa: CASSYGGDSSYGYTF
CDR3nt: TGTGCCAGCAGTTACGGAGGGGACAGCTCCTATGGCTACACCTTC

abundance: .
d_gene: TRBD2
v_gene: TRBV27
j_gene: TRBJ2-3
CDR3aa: CASSSSGGGTTILWGDTQYF
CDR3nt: TGTGCCAGCAGCTCTAGCGGGGGGGGTACCACGATCCTTTGGGGAGATACGCAGTATTTT

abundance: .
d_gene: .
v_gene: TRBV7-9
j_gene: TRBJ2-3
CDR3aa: CASSFRASTDTQYF
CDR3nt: TGTGCCAGCAGCTTCAGGGCCTCCACAGATACGCAGTATTTT

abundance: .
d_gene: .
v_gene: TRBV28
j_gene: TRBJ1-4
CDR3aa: CASSRAGGNEKLFF
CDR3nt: TGTGCCAGCAGTCGAGCCGGCGGTAATGAAAAACTGTTTTTT

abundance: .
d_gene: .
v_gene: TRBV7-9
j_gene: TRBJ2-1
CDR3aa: CASSLEGRGAFF
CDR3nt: TGTGCCAGCAGCTTAGAGGGCAGGGGGGCGTTCTTC

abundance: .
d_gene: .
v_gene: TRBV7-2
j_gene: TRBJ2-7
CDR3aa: CASSLDPSYEQYF
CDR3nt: TGTGCCAGCAGCTTAGATCCGTCCTACGAGCAGTACTTC

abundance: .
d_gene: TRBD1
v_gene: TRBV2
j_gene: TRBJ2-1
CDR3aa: CARGQDSYNEQFF
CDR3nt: TGTGCCAGAGGACAGGACTCCTACAATGAGCAGTTCTTC

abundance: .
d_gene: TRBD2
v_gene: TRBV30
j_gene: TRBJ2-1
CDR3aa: CAWDSGGASGGEQFF
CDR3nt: TGTGCCTGGGATAGCGGGGGAGCCTCGGGAGGGGAGCAGTTCTTC

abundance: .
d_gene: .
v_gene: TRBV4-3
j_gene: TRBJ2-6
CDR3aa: CASSQERSSSGANVLTF
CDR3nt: TGCGCCAGCAGCCAAGAAAGATCCAGCTCTGGGGCCAACGTCCTGACTTTC

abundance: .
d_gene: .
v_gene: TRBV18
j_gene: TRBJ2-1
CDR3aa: CASSPQTGYNEQFF
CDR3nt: TGTGCCAGCTCCCCCCAAACGGGGTACAATGAGCAGTTCTTC

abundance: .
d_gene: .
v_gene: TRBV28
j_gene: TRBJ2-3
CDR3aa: CASSLLPRTDTQYF
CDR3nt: TGTGCCAGCAGCTTACTCCCGCGGACAGATACGCAGTATTTT

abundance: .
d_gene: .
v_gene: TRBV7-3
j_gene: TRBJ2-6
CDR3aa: CASSLRGASSGANVLTF
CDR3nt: TGTGCCAGCAGCTTACGAGGAGCGAGCTCTGGGGCCAACGTCCTGACTTTC

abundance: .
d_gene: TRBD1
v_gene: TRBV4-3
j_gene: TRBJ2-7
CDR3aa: CASSQALGRGNEQYF
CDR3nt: TGCGCCAGCAGCCAAGCGTTAGGCAGGGGGAACGAGCAGTACTTC

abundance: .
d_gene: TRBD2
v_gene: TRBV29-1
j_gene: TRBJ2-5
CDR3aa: CSVLAGGETQYF
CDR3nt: TGCAGCGTATTAGCGGGAGGAGAGACCCAGTACTTC

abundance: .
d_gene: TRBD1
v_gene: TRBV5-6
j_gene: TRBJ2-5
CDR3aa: CASSLGQGHETQYF
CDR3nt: TGTGCCAGCAGCTTGGGACAGGGTCACGAGACCCAGTACTTC

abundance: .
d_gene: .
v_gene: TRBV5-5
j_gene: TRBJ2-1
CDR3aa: CASSLRRFGSYNEQFF
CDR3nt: TGTGCCAGCAGCTTAAGACGATTCGGGTCCTACAATGAGCAGTTCTTC

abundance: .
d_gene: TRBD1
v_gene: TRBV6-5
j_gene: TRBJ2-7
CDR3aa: CASAMTGAIYEQYF
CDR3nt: TGTGCCAGCGCGATGACAGGGGCAATATACGAGCAGTACTTC

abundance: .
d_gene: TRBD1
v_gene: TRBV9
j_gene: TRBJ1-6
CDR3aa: CASSAGQGGNSPLHF
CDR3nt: TGTGCCAGCAGCGCGGGACAGGGTGGCAATTCACCCCTCCACTTT

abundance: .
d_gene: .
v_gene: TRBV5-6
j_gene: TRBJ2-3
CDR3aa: CASSLAGDTQYF
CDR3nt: TGTGCCAGCAGCTTGGCGGGGGATACGCAGTATTTT

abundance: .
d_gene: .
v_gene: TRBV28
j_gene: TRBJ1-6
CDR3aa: CASSLVGSSYNSPLHF
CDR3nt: TGTGCCAGCAGTTTGGTAGGGAGCTCCTATAATTCACCCCTCCACTTT

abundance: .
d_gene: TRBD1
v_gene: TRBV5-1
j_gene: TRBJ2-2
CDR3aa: CATKGQVNTGELFF
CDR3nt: TGCGCCACCAAGGGACAGGTGAACACCGGGGAGCTGTTTTTT

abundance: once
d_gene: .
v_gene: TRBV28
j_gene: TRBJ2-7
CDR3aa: CASCRGLYEQYF
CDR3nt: TGTGCCAGCTGCCGAGGGCTTTACGAGCAGTACTTC

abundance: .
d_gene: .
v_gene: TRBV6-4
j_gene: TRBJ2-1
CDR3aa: CASRRQDEEQFF
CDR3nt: TGTGCCAGCAGGAGACAAGACGAGGAGCAGTTCTTC

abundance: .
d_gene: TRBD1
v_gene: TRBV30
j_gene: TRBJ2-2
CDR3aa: CAWTRGQGAPGELFF
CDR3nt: TGTGCCTGGACCCGGGGACAGGGGGCCCCCGGGGAGCTGTTTTTT

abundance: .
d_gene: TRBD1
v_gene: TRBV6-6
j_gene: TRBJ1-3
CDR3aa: CASSYGEFDRGSDF
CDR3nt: TGTGCCAGCAGTTACGGAGAATTCGACAGGGGATCCGATTTT

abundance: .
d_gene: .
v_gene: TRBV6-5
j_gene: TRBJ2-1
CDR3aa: CASNEGPRSNEQFF
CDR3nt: TGTGCCAGCAATGAAGGCCCTAGGTCCAATGAGCAGTTCTTC

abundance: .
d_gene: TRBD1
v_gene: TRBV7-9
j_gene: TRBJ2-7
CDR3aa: CASSHIPGQGVYEQYF
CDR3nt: TGTGCCAGCAGCCATATCCCCGGACAGGGAGTCTACGAGCAGTACTTC